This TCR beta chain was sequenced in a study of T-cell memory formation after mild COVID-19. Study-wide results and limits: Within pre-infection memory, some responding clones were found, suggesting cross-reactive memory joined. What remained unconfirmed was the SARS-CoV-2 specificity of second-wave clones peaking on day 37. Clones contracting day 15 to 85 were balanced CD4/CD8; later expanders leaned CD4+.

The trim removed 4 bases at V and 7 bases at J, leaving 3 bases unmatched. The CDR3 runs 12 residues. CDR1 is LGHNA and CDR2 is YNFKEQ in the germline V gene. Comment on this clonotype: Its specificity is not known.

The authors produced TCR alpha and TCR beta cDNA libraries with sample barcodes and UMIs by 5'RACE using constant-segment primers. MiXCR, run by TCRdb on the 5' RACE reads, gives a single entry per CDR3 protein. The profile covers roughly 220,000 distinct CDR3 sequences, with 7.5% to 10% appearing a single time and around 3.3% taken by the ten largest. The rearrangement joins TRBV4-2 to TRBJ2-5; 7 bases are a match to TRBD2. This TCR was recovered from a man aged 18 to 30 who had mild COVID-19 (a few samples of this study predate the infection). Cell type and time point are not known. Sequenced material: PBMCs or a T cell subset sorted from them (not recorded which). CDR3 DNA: TGTGCCAGCAGCCTTCCGGGAGGGACCCAGTACTTC. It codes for CASSLPGGTQYF.